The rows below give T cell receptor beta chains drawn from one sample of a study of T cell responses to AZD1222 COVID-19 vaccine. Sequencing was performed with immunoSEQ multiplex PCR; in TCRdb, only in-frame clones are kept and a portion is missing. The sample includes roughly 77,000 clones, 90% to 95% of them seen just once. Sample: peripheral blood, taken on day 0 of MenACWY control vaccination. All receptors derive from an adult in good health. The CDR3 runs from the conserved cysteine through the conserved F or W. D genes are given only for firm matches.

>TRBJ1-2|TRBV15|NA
CATGSAEPNYGYTF
TGTGCCACCGGGTCAGCAGAACCTAACTATGGCTACACCTTC
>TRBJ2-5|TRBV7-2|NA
CASSLGGIQETQYF
TGTGCCAGCAGCTTAGGGGGCATCCAAGAGACCCAGTACTTC
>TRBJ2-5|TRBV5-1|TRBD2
CASSTSGSMPWETQYF
TGCGCCAGCAGCACGAGCGGGAGCATGCCATGGGAGACCCAGTACTTC
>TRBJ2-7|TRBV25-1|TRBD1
CASRGQVVYEQYF
TGTGCCAGCAGAGGACAGGTTGTCTACGAGCAGTACTTC
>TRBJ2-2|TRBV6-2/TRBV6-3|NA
CASSYPTVNTGELFF
TGTGCCAGCAGTTACCCGACGGTGAACACCGGGGAGCTGTTTTTT
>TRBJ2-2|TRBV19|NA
CASVKGQEWAGELFF
TGTGCCAGCGTAAAGGGGCAGGAATGGGCCGGGGAGCTGTTTTTT
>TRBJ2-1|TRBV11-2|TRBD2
CASSHSGSSYNEQFF
TGTGCCAGCAGCCATAGCGGGAGCTCCTACAATGAGCAGTTCTTC
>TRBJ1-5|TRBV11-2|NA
CASSRDQGDQPQHF
TGTGCCAGCAGCCGAGACCAGGGCGACCAGCCCCAGCATTTT
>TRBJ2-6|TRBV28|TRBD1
CASSLPGGAGANVLTF
TGTGCCAGCAGTTTGCCAGGGGGCGCTGGGGCCAACGTCCTGACTTTC
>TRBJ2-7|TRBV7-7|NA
CASLQDSRSRSSYEQYF
TGTGCTAGCCTTCAGGACAGTCGGTCACGAAGCTCCTACGAGCAGTACTTC
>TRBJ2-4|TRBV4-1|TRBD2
CASSQDLASGGNIQYF
TGCGCCAGCAGCCAAGATTTGGCTAGCGGGGGAAACATTCAGTACTTC